One sample yielded the 23 T cell receptor beta chains listed below, sequenced in a study of OX40 agonist ivuxolimab in advanced cancers. Sequencing used immunoSEQ multiplex PCR; TCRdb keeps in-frame clones, though not all of them. The data show some 61,000 clones, 70% to 90% seen once. Specimen: CD4+ or CD8+ T cells sorted from blood, collected in a trial of the OX40 agonist ivuxolimab. These receptor sequences come from an adult with an advanced solid tumor such as melanoma, head and neck, liver or kidney cancer.

The DNA for the CDR3 is TGTGCCAGCAGTCCGTCCCTCGGACGGCTGCCGACGTCTAGCACAGATACGCAGTATTTT. Its translation: CASSPSLGRLPTSSTDTQYF. The genes are TRBV28 and TRBJ2-3; D ambiguous. The CDR3 contains 20 residues. Trimming removed 5 bases at V and 0 bases at J, with 27 bases between. Germline V gives CDR1 MDHEN, CDR2 SYDVKM.

CDR3 protein: CASSPQASYGYTF. For the CDR3, the DNA is TGTGCCAGTAGTCCCCAGGCCAGCTATGGCTACACCTTC. The rearrangement joins TRBV19 to TRBJ1-2; no definite D call. Looked up from germline, CDR1 is LNHDA and CDR2 is SQIVND (reference sequence). This CDR3 comprises 13 residues. The V end lost 5 bases, the J end lost 4 bases, and 11 bases lay between the germline ends.

The V gene is TRBV6-6, the J gene TRBJ2-3; D is undetermined. Trimming pared 1 base from V and 4 bases from J, leaving 6 bases between. Germline values: CDR1 MNHNY, CDR2 SVGAGI (reference sequence). The CDR3 runs to 13 residues. The CDR3 is CASSYLRPDTQYF. The CDR3 DNA reads as TGTGCCAGCAGTTACTTACGTCCAGATACGCAGTATTTT.

This rearrangement joins TRBV18 to TRBJ2-2, with a tentative D call TRBD1 (7 bases). Between the trimmed V and J ends, which lost 3 bases and 6 bases, there was a span of 20 bases. Germline CDR1 reads KGHSH; CDR2 reads LQKENI. This CDR3 region has 17 residues. CDR3 protein: CASSPPGGQKGPGELFF. The DNA of the CDR3 is TGTGCCAGCTCACCGCCCGGGGGACAGAAAGGCCCCGGGGAGCTGTTTTTT.

The chain uses TRBV29-1 and TRBJ2-6; 8 positions agree with TRBD1. This CDR3 spans 14 amino acids. V lost 4 bases to trimming and J lost 4 bases; unmatched junction nucleotides: 3. Germline CDR1 and CDR2: SQVTM and ANQGSEA. The CDR3 sequence is CSVGDRRGANVLTF. The CDR3 coding sequence is TGCAGCGTTGGGGACAGGCGAGGGGCCAACGTCCTGACTTTC.

The rearrangement joins TRBV19 to TRBJ1-3, with no clear D. Germline V gene lookup returns CDR1 LNHDA and CDR2 SQIVND (reference sequence). The CDR3 runs 15 residues. The germline V and J ends were trimmed by 5 bases and 0 bases, with 11 bases remaining between them. CDR3 amino acids: CASSVDGSSGNTIYF. CDR3 DNA: TGTGCCAGTAGTGTCGACGGGAGCTCTGGAAACACCATATATTTT.

The J gene is TRBJ2-3, the V gene TRBV18; 8 nucleotides agree with TRBD2. The CDR3 is made up of 16 amino acids. Trimming removed 0 bases from V and 5 bases from J; junction bases left unmatched: 7. Germline CDR1 and CDR2: KGHSH and LQKENI. In DNA form, the CDR3 reads TGTGCCAGCTCACCACCAAGAACTAGCGGAAGAGATACGCAGTATTTT. Protein: CASSPPRTSGRDTQYF.

This chain uses TRBV11-2 with TRBJ2-3, with TRBD1 matching over 8 bases. Germline trimming cut 4 bases from V and 4 bases from J; bases unmatched to any gene: 10. The V gene's germline CDR1 is SGHAT and CDR2 FQNNGV. This CDR3 spans 16 amino acids. In nucleotides, the CDR3 is TGTGCCAGCAGCTCTTTTGGACAGGGAATCGCAGATACGCAGTATTTT. Protein: CASSSFGQGIADTQYF.

The chain carries TRBV28 and TRBJ2-2; D gene uncertain. The CDR3 is made up of 15 amino acids. V lost 5 bases and J 1 base, leaving 11 bases between the germline ends. The germline V gene encodes CDR1 MDHEN and CDR2 SYDVKM. The CDR3 sequence is CASSPTRQNTGELFF. The CDR3 DNA sequence: TGTGCCAGCAGTCCGACTCGTCAGAACACCGGGGAGCTGTTTTTT.

This chain joins TRBV19 and TRBJ2-7; TRBD1 is a possible D gene (5 bases). Trimming left V 3 bases short and J 3 bases short, with 9 bases between. Germline V gives CDR1 LNHDA, CDR2 SQIVND (reference sequence). This CDR3 comprises 13 residues. Written as DNA, the CDR3 is TGTGCCAGTAGTATGTCTCAGGGCTACGAGCAGTACTTC. Translation gives CASSMSQGYEQYF. The variable domain in full, completed from reference TRBV19 and TRBJ2-7, reads DGGITQSPKYLFRKEGQNVTLSCEQNLNHDAMYWYRQDPGQGLRLIYYSQIVNDFQKGDIAEGYSVSREKKESFPLTVTSAQKNPTAFYLCASSMSQGYEQYFGPGTRLTVT.

The chain is built from TRBV19 and TRBJ1-5, with a tentative D call TRBD1 (6 bases). Trimming took 6 bases from V and 0 from J, leaving 9 bases between them. The CDR3 totals 14 residues. Looked up from germline, CDR1 is LNHDA and CDR2 is SQIVND (reference sequence). As DNA, the CDR3 is TGTGCCAGTAGCGGACAGCTTAGCAATCAGCCCCAGCATTTT. Its protein product is CASSGQLSNQPQHF.

This chain links TRBV6-5 with TRBJ2-3; D is possibly TRBD1 or TRBD2 (7 bases each). Germline CDR1 reads MNHEY; CDR2 reads SVGAGI. There are 16 residues in the CDR3. The V and J ends lost 0 bases and 4 bases respectively, with 14 bases between them. Here the CDR3 reads CASSYSFQGGSDTQYF. The CDR3 DNA reads as TGTGCCAGCAGTTACTCTTTCCAGGGGGGGTCAGATACGCAGTATTTT.

The rearrangement joins TRBV4-2 to TRBJ1-2; D is uncertain. This CDR3 has 12 amino acids. Germline CDR1 reads LGHNA; CDR2 reads YNFKEQ. The V gene lost 0 bases and the J gene lost 14 bases, with 13 bases spanning the gap. As DNA, the CDR3 is TGTGCCAGCAGCCAAGATAGGCTGCCTTTGACCTTC. Translation gives CASSQDRLPLTF.

The chain has TRBV30 and TRBJ2-7; 8 nucleotides agree with TRBD1. There are 16 residues in the CDR3. Germline lookup yields CDR1 GTSNPN and CDR2 SVGIG (reference sequence). The J segment lost 3 bases and the V segment lost 3 bases, leaving 13 bases of the junction unmatched. The chain's CDR3 is CAWRLKTGTGGYEQYF. The CDR3 DNA sequence: TGTGCCTGGAGATTGAAGACAGGCACAGGGGGCTACGAGCAGTACTTC.

The chain recombines TRBV6-5 with TRBJ2-1; D unresolved. V was trimmed by 4 bases and J by 12 bases, leaving 16 bases between them. The CDR3 totals 13 residues. Germline CDR1 and CDR2: MNHEY and SVGAGI. The CDR3 region is CASSFNFPPGQFF. The CDR3 nucleotides read TGTGCCAGCAGTTTTAATTTCCCGCCGGGGCAGTTCTTC.

This chain joins TRBV7-8 and TRBJ2-1; D possibly corresponds to TRBD1 (6 bases). CDR1 and CDR2 from the germline V gene are SGHVS and FQNEAQ. The CDR3 extends over 17 amino acids. Trimming removed 3 bases at V and 0 bases at J, with 15 bases between. The CDR3 DNA reads TGTGCCAGCAGCTTTTTCAACGGACAGCACTCCTACAATGAGCAGTTCTTC. It translates to CASSFFNGQHSYNEQFF.

The chain uses TRBV19 and TRBJ2-5; D tentatively fits TRBD1 or TRBD2 (5 bases each). Deletions cut 4 bases from V and 5 bases from J, with 11 bases between. Per germline, CDR1 LNHDA and CDR2 SQIVND (reference sequence). This CDR3 comprises 13 residues. The CDR3 sequence is CASSTRDRETQYF. CDR3 nucleotide sequence: TGTGCCAGTAGTACTCGGGACCGGGAGACCCAGTACTTC.

V is TRBV28 and J is TRBJ1-4, with a weak D call TRBD1 (5 bases). V lost 5 bases and J lost 7, with 11 bases in between. Germline-derived CDR1 and CDR2 are MDHEN and SYDVKM. The CDR3 loop spans 13 amino acids. This CDR3 reads CASSPYGAEKLFF. The CDR3 nucleotides read TGTGCCAGCAGTCCCTATGGGGCTGAAAAACTGTTTTTT.

This clone came up once. The V gene is TRBV6-5, the J gene TRBJ1-5; D possibly corresponds to TRBD1 (5 bases). Germline-derived CDR1 and CDR2 are MNHEY and SVGAGI. With 6 bases removed from V and 7 bases from J, the gap between germline ends came to 13 bases. The length of the CDR3 is 13 residues. As DNA, the CDR3 is TGTGCCAGCAGGAAAACAGGTTGGCAGCCCCAGCATTTT. This sequence encodes CASRKTGWQPQHF.

This chain joins TRBV7-9 and TRBJ2-1; D perhaps matches TRBD2 (5 bases). V gave up 5 bases and J gave up 0 bases, with 14 bases separating them. Germline V gene sequence: CDR1 SEHNR, CDR2 FQNEAQ (reference sequence). The CDR3 has 16 residues. The CDR3 bases are TGTGCCAGCAGCGTTCGACTATCTCACTCCTACAATGAGCAGTTCTTC. Translated, it gives CASSVRLSHSYNEQFF.

Concerning this clone: Relative to the germline gene, one junction end is altered; a read error may explain this. The chain joins TRBV7-6 to TRBJ2-3; no clear D gene. CDR3 length equals 14 residues. Germline values: CDR1 SGHVS, CDR2 FNYEAQ. The CDR3 sequence is CAGSLDSGTDTQYF. Here the CDR3 DNA reads TGTGCCGGCAGCTTAGATTCTGGCACAGATACGCAGTATTTT.

The chain couples TRBV19 to TRBJ1-4; 10 bases line up with TRBD1. V gave up 6 bases and J gave up 4 bases; unmatched junction bases: 8. Per the germline V gene, CDR1 is LNHDA and CDR2 is SQIVND (reference sequence). The CDR3 sequence is 16 residues long. This CDR3 reads CASSLPGTGVNEKLFF. The DNA for the CDR3 is TGTGCCAGTAGCCTTCCTGGGACAGGGGTTAATGAAAAACTGTTTTTT. The full variable domain, its missing parts supplied by reference TRBV19 and TRBJ1-4, is DGGITQSPKYLFRKEGQNVTLSCEQNLNHDAMYWYRQDPGQGLRLIYYSQIVNDFQKGDIAEGYSVSREKKESFPLTVTSAQKNPTAFYLCASSLPGTGVNEKLFFGSGTQLSVL.

The CDR3 is CASSTTPGTGGVQPQHF. CDR3 DNA sequence: TGTGCCAGCAGCACCACCCCCGGGACAGGGGGCGTTCAGCCCCAGCATTTT. The V and J genes are TRBV11-2 and TRBJ1-5; 12 bases are a match to TRBD1. Germline trimming cut 5 bases from V and 6 bases from J; bases unmatched to any gene: 11. Per germline, CDR1 SGHAT and CDR2 FQNNGV. The CDR3 contains 17 residues.